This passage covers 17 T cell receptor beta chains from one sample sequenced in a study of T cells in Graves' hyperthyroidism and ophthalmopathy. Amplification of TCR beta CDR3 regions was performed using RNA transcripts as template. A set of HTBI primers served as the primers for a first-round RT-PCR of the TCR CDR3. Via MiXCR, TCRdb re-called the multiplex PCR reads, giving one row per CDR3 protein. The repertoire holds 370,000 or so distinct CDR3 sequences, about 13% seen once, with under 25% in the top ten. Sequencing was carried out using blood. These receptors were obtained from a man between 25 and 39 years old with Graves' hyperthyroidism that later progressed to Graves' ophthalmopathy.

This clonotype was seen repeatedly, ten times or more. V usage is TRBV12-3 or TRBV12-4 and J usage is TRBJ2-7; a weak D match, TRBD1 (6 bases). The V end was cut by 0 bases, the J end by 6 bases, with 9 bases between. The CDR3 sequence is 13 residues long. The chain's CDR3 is CASSLAGAGEQYF. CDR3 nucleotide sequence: TGTGCCAGCAGTTTAGCGGGGGCCGGCGAGCAGTACTTC.

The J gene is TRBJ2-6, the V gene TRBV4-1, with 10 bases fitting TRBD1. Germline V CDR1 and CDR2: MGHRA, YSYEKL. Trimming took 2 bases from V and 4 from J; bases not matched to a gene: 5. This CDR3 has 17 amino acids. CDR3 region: CASSQRQGARGANVLTF. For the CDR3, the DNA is TGCGCCAGCAGCCAAAGACAGGGGGCGCGGGGGGCCAACGTCCTGACTTTC.

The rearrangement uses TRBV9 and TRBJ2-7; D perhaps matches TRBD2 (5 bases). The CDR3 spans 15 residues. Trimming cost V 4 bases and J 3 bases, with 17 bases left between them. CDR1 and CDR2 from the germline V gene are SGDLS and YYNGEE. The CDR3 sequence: CASSLASGYLYEQYF. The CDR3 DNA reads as TGTGCCAGCAGCTTAGCGTCGGGGTACCTCTACGAGCAGTACTTC.

The CDR3 protein is CASGSRLAGGSSYNEQYF. The CDR3 nucleotides are TGTGCTAGTGGTTCGCGGCTAGCGGGGGGGAGCTCCTACAATGAGCAGTACTTC. This chain uses TRBV12-5 with TRBJ2-1, with 12 bases that match TRBD2. The better agreement between TRBJ2-7 and the DNA end casts doubt on the J call. The germline CDR1 and CDR2 sequences are LGHNT and FRNRAP. CDR3 size: 18 residues.

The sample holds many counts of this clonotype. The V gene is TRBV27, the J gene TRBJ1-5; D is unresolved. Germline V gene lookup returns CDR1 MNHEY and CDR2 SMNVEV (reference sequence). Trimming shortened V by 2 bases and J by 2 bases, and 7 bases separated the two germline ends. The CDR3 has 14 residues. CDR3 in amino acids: CASSLKHGNQPQHF. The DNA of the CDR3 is TGTGCCAGCAGTTTAAAGCATGGCAATCAGCCCCAGCATTTT.

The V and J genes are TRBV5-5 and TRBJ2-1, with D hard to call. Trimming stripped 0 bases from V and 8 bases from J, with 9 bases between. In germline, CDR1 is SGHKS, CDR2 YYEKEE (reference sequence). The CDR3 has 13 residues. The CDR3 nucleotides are TGTGCCAGCAGCTTGGGGGCCCCGGATGAGCAGTTCTTC. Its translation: CASSLGAPDEQFF.

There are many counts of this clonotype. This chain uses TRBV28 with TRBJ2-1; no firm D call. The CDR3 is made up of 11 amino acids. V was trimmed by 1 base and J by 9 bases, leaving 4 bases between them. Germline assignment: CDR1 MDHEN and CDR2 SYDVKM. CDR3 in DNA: TGTGCCAGCAGTTTATTGGGTGAGCAGTTCTTC. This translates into CASSLLGEQFF.

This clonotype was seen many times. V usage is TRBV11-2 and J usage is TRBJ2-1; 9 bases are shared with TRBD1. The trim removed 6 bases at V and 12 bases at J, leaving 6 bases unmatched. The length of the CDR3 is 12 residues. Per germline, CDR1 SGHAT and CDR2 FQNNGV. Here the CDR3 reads CASRPTGGTQFF. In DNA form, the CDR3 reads TGTGCCAGCAGGCCGACAGGGGGTACGCAGTTCTTC.

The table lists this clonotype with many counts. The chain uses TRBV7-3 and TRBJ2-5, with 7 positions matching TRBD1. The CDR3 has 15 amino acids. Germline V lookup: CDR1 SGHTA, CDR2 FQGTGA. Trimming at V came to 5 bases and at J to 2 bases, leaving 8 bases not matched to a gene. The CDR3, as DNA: TGTGCCAGCAGCCCGGGGACAGTAAAACAAGAGACCCAGTACTTC. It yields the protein CASSPGTVKQETQYF.

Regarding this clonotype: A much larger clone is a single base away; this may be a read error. For the CDR3, the DNA is TGTGCCAGCAGCCACACCGGGGAAAGCACCTATAATTCACCCCTCCACTTT. Its translation: CASSHTGESTYNSPLHF. This rearrangement joins TRBV11-3 to TRBJ1-6; D gene uncertain. The CDR3 has 17 residues. The V and J ends lost 5 bases and 2 bases respectively, with 16 bases between them. Germline values: CDR1 SGHNT, CDR2 YENEEA. Using reference TRBV11-3 and TRBJ1-6 for the parts outside the CDR3, the full variable domain is EAGVVQSPRYKIIEKKQPVAFWCNPISGHNTLYWYLQNLGQGPELLIRYENEEAVDDSQLPKDRFSAERLKGVDSTLKIQPAELGDSAVYLCASSHTGESTYNSPLHFGNGTRLTVT.

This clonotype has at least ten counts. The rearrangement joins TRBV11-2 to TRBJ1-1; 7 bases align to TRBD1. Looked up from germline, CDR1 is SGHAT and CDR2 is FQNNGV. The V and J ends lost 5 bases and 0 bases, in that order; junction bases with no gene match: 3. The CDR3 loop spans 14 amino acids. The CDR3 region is CASSRDSLNTEAFF. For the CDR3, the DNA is TGTGCCAGCAGCCGGGACAGTTTGAACACTGAAGCTTTCTTT.

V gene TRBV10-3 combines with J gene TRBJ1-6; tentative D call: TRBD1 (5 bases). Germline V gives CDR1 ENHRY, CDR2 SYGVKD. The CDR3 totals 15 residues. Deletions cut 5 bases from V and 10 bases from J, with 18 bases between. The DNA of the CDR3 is TGTGCCATCAGTTCGGGTGGGGGGTCAGAATCACCCCTCCACTTT. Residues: CAISSGGGSESPLHF.

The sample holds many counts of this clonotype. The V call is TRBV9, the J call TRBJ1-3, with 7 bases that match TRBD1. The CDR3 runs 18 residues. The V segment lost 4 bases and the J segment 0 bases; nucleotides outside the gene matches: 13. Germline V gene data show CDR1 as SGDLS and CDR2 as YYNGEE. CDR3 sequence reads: CASSFPGTVTDSGNTIYF. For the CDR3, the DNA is TGTGCCAGCAGCTTTCCCGGGACAGTAACCGACTCTGGAAACACCATATATTTT. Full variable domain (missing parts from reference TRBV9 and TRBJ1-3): DSGVTQTPKHLITATGQRVTLRCSPRSGDLSVYWYQQSLDQGLQFLIQYYNGEERAKGNILERFSAQQFPDLHSELNLSSLELGDSALYFCASSFPGTVTDSGNTIYFGEGSWLTVV.

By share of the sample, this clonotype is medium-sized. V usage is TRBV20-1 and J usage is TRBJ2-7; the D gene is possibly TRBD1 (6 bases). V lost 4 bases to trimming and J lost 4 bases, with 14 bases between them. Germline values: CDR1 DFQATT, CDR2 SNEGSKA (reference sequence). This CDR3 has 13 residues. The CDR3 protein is CSAIGGYGYEQYF. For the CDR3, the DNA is TGCAGTGCTATAGGGGGATACGGTTACGAGCAGTACTTC.

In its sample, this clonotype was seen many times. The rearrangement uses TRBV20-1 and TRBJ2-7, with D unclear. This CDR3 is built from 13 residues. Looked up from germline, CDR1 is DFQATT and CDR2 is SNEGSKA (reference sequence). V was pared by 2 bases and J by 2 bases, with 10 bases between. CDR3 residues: CSARMDAPYEQYF. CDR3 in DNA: TGCAGTGCTAGAATGGACGCCCCCTACGAGCAGTACTTC.

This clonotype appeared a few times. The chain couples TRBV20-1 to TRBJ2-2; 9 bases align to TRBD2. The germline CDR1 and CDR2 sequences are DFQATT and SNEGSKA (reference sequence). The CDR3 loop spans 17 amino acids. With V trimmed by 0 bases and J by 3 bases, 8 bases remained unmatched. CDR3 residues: CSARDRLAGRYTGELFF. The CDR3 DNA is TGCAGTGCTAGAGATAGGCTAGCGGGGAGATACACCGGGGAGCTGTTTTTT.

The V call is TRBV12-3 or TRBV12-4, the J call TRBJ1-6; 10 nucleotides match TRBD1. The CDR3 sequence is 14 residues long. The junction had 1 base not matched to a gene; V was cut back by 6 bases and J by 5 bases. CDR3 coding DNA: TGTGCCAGCAGAGGGACAGGGGATAATTCACCCCTCCACTTT. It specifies CASRGTGDNSPLHF.